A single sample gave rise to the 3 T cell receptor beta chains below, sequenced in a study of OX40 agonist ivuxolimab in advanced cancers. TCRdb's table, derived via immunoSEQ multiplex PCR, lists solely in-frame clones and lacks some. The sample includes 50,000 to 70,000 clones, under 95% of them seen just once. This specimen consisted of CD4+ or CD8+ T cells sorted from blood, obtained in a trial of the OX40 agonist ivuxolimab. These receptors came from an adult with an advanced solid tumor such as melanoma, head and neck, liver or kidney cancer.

CDR3 bases: TGTGCCAGCAGGGCCCTTACCGGGGAGCTGTTTTTT. Protein product: CASRALTGELFF. The chain links TRBV6-5 to TRBJ2-2; D unclear. Trimming left V 6 bases short and J 5 bases short, with 7 bases between. The germline gives CDR1 MNHEY, CDR2 SVGAGI. The CDR3 has 12 residues.

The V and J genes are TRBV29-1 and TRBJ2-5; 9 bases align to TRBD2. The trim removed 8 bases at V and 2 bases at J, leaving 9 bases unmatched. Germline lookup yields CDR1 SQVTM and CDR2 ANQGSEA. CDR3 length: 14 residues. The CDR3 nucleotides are TGCAGCTCCCGAGGCGGGGGGGAACAAGAGACCCAGTACTTC. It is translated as CSSRGGGEQETQYF.

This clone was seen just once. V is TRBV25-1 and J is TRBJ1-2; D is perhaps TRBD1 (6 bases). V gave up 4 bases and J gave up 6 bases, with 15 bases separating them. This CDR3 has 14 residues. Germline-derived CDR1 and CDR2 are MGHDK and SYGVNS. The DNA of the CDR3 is TGTGCCAGCAGTGCCCTGGGGGGGCGGGATGGCTACACCTTC. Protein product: CASSALGGRDGYTF.